This TCR beta chain appears in the sequencing data of a study of identifying expanded T cells in peripheral blood. Collection occurred without any documented infections or immune events in donors. Only in-frame clones appear in the TCRdb table, and some are missing; sequencing was by immunoSEQ multiplex PCR. The table includes some 120,000 clones, about 80% detected once. For this clone: Its target is unknown.

Whole-study findings and limits: Technical replicates showed about 1.2 changed clones; around two weeks approximately 15; four weeks 19. Two-week clone count variance significantly increased as total template count grew.

The junction had 2 bases not matched to a gene; V was cut back by 5 bases and J by 4 bases. The CDR3 totals 12 residues. Germline loops: CDR1 SQVTM, CDR2 ANQGSEA. The V call is TRBV29-1, the J call TRBJ1-1; 9 bases match TRBD1. Source material: blood. The sequence derives from a person aged 18-69 years in good health. In DNA form, the CDR3 reads TGCAGCGTTCCGACAGGGGGCACTGAAGCTTTCTTT. This translates into CSVPTGGTEAFF.